A single sample gave rise to the 28 T cell receptor beta chains below, sequenced in a study of shared clonotypes between healthy human individuals. The protocol was immunoSEQ multiplex PCR, while the TCRdb copy is restricted to in-frame clones and leaves out a portion. The sample yields around 690,000 clones, roughly 87% seen once. Sequenced: memory CD8+ T cells from PBMCs. As for subset: CD45RO+ cells pooled with CCR7-negative TemRA cells. These receptors were collected from a man between 18 and 35 years old in good health. Some clones in this sample may be carry-over from other donors' samples.

This clone has just one count. The rearrangement uses TRBV27 and TRBJ1-1, with D tentatively TRBD1 (5 bases). Trimming shortened V by 0 bases and J by 4 bases, and 9 bases separated the two germline ends. The length of the CDR3 is 14 residues. Germline V CDR1 and CDR2: MNHEY, SMNVEV (reference sequence). DNA for the CDR3: TGTGCCAGCAGTTTATCCTTTAGGGGCACTGAAGCTTTCTTT. Translated, it gives CASSLSFRGTEAFF.

The V gene is TRBV6-5, the J gene TRBJ2-4; 7 nucleotides agree with TRBD2. This CDR3 has 16 residues. Germline assignment: CDR1 MNHEY and CDR2 SVGAGI. Unmatched junction bases numbered 6, after V lost 4 bases and J lost 0 bases. CDR3 nucleotides: TGTGCCAGCAGTTCGGCGGGGGAACTAGCCAAAAACATTCAGTACTTC. Translating it yields CASSSAGELAKNIQYF.

The chain joins TRBV9 to TRBJ2-5; possible D gene TRBD2, 7 bases. The germline CDR1 and CDR2 sequences are SGDLS and YYNGEE. The length of the CDR3 is 14 residues. V lost 2 bases to trimming and J lost 4 bases, with 12 bases between them. CDR3 sequence (DNA): TGTGCCAGCAGCGTGTGGGGAGGGGGAGAGACCCAGTACTTC. Translated, it gives CASSVWGGGETQYF.

This clone appeared a single time. The V call is TRBV18, the J call TRBJ2-3, with no clear D. The germline V and J ends were trimmed by 2 bases and 3 bases, with 0 bases remaining between them. Germline V gene sequence: CDR1 KGHSH, CDR2 LQKENI. The CDR3 runs to 11 residues. CDR3 loop: CASSPTDTQYF. The CDR3 DNA reads TGTGCCAGCTCACCAACAGATACGCAGTATTTT. The full variable domain, in which reference TRBV18 and TRBJ2-3 provide the parts outside the CDR3, is NAGVMQNPRHLVRRRGQEARLRCSPMKGHSHVYWYRQLPEEGLKFMVYLQKENIIDESGMPKERFSAEFPKEGPSILRIQQVVRGDSAAYFCASSPTDTQYFGPGTRLTVL.

V gene TRBV2 combines with J gene TRBJ1-2; TRBD1 might be the D (6 bases). CDR3 size: 14 residues. Germline V CDR1 and CDR2: SNHLY, FYNNEI. Between the trimmed V and J ends, which lost 3 bases and 4 bases, there was a span of 12 bases. CDR3 sequence: CASSDWGRSYGYTF. DNA of the CDR3: TGTGCCAGCAGTGACTGGGGGCGATCCTATGGCTACACCTTC. The variable domain in full, completed from reference TRBV2 and TRBJ1-2, reads EPEVTQTPSHQVTQMGQEVILRCVPISNHLYFYWYRQILGQKVEFLVSFYNNEISEKSEIFDDQFSVERPDGSNFTLKIRSTKLEDSAMYFCASSDWGRSYGYTFGSGTRLTVV.

The chain couples TRBV6-5 to TRBJ1-6, with 9 bases matching TRBD1. V trimming: 5 bases; J trimming: 10 bases; junction bases outside the gene matches: 9. The germline V gene has CDR1 MNHEY and CDR2 SVGAGI. The CDR3 is 15 amino acids. The CDR3 is CASSIQGAPGSPLHF. CDR3 sequence (DNA): TGTGCCAGCAGTATACAGGGGGCGCCCGGGTCACCCCTCCACTTT.

V and J are TRBV28 and TRBJ2-5; the D gene could be TRBD1 or TRBD2 (5 bases each). The CDR3 loop spans 15 amino acids. With 3 bases removed from V and 1 base from J, the gap between germline ends came to 12 bases. Germline CDR1 reads MDHEN; CDR2 reads SYDVKM. The DNA for the CDR3 is TGTGCCAGCAGTTTTTCCGGGGCCGTCCAAGAGACCCAGTACTTC. Translated: CASSFSGAVQETQYF.

The V and J genes are TRBV11-2 and TRBJ2-7, with 7 bases identical to TRBD2. The V segment lost 5 bases and the J segment 6 bases; nucleotides outside the gene matches: 13. The CDR3 has 15 amino acids. In germline, CDR1 is SGHAT, CDR2 FQNNGV. The chain's CDR3 is CASSPTIGGGVEQYF. CDR3 in DNA: TGTGCCAGCAGCCCGACGATCGGGGGAGGGGTCGAGCAGTACTTC.

As concerns this clone: Other DNA sequences of this sample code for an identical CDR3. V usage is TRBV28 and J usage is TRBJ2-7; TRBD2 agrees at 7 bases. V dropped 5 bases and J dropped 1; count of bases not matched to a gene: 5. The germline gives CDR1 MDHEN, CDR2 SYDVKM. This CDR3 contains 14 residues. The CDR3 DNA sequence: TGTGCCAGCAGTCACGGACTAGGTTCCTACGAGCAGTACTTC. It encodes CASSHGLGSYEQYF.

The chain couples TRBV7-9 to TRBJ2-1; D gene ambiguous. V was shortened by 1 base and J by 6 bases, with 7 bases between the two germline ends. This CDR3 comprises 13 residues. Germline-derived CDR1 and CDR2 are SEHNR and FQNEAQ (reference sequence). The CDR3 here is CASSLGLSNEQFF. The CDR3 nucleotides read TGTGCCAGCAGCTTAGGCCTATCCAATGAGCAGTTCTTC.

V usage is TRBV9 and J usage is TRBJ2-1; D call uncertain. CDR3 length: 12 amino acids. Germline CDR1 is SGDLS and CDR2 is YYNGEE. Deletions cut 3 bases from V and 6 bases from J, with 7 bases between. The CDR3 reads CASSAPSNEQFF. The CDR3 nucleotides read TGTGCCAGCAGCGCCCCCTCCAATGAGCAGTTCTTC.

The chain employs TRBV5-1 and TRBJ2-7, with 10 bases fitting TRBD2. CDR1 and CDR2 (germline): SGHRS, YFSETQ. The ends lost 4 bases at V and 0 bases at J; junction bases unmatched: 10. The CDR3 has 17 residues. The CDR3 coding sequence is TGCGCCAGCAGCCTACTTAAGCGGGAGGGTAGCTCCTACGAGCAGTACTTC. It encodes CASSLLKREGSSYEQYF. Complete variable domain (other parts from reference TRBV5-1 and TRBJ2-7): KAGVTQTPRYLIKTRGQQVTLSCSPISGHRSVSWYQQTPGQGLQFLFEYFSETQRNKGNFPGRFSGRQFSNSRSEMNVSTLELGDSALYLCASSLLKREGSSYEQYFGPGTRLTVT.

This chain links TRBV7-9 with TRBJ1-5; D perhaps matches TRBD1 (5 bases). Germline lookup yields CDR1 SEHNR and CDR2 FQNEAQ (reference sequence). V lost 5 bases and J 2 bases, leaving 13 bases between the germline ends. CDR3 length: 15 amino acids. The CDR3: CASSPQGSGNQPQHF. CDR3 nucleotides: TGTGCCAGCAGCCCCCAGGGATCCGGCAATCAGCCCCAGCATTTT.

The V and J genes are TRBV29-1 and TRBJ2-5; possible D gene TRBD1, 6 bases. The end of the DNA is better explained by TRBJ2-7, so the J call may be wrong. The CDR3 is 12 residues long. Looked up from germline, CDR1 is SQVTM and CDR2 is ANQGSEA. CDR3 coding DNA: TGCAGCGCTGGGACACCCAACTACGAGCAGTACTTC. Its translation is CSAGTPNYEQYF.

V usage is TRBV27 and J usage is TRBJ1-2, with D uncertain. Trimming cost V 7 bases and J 0 bases, with 12 bases left between them. The length of the CDR3 is 14 residues. Germline V gene sequence: CDR1 MNHEY, CDR2 SMNVEV (reference sequence). This CDR3 is CASTPGRANYGYTF. Here the CDR3 DNA reads TGTGCCAGCACCCCCGGGAGGGCTAACTATGGCTACACCTTC.

This clone was found once. The rearrangement joins TRBV6-6 to TRBJ2-1, with 10 bases aligning to TRBD2. The CDR3 has 15 amino acids. Germline assignment: CDR1 MNHNY and CDR2 SVGAGI (reference sequence). V shed 6 bases and J 2 bases; nucleotides not matched to a gene: 4. CDR3 in DNA: TGTGCCAGCAGGGCGGGACTAGCGACCTACAATGAGCAGTTCTTC. This encodes CASRAGLATYNEQFF.

This clone showed up many times. The chain links TRBV7-9 to TRBJ2-7; the D gene is possibly TRBD1 (5 bases). Germline CDR1 SEHNR, CDR2 FQNEAQ (reference sequence). The V and J ends lost 8 bases and 4 bases respectively, with 18 bases between them. The CDR3 runs to 14 residues. CDR3 residues: CASLDSREVYEQYF. The DNA for the CDR3 is TGTGCCAGCCTCGACAGCAGAGAAGTGTACGAGCAGTACTTC.

The chain recombines TRBV19 with TRBJ2-5, with 10 positions matching TRBD1. The CDR3 runs to 16 residues. CDR1 and CDR2 from the germline V gene are LNHDA and SQIVND (reference sequence). V was pared by 3 bases and J by 5 bases, with 9 bases of the junction left unmatched. The CDR3 region is CASSMILGQGDETQYF. The CDR3 coding sequence is TGTGCCAGTAGTATGATACTCGGACAGGGGGATGAGACCCAGTACTTC. The full variable domain, its missing parts supplied by reference TRBV19 and TRBJ2-5, is DGGITQSPKYLFRKEGQNVTLSCEQNLNHDAMYWYRQDPGQGLRLIYYSQIVNDFQKGDIAEGYSVSREKKESFPLTVTSAQKNPTAFYLCASSMILGQGDETQYFGPGTRLLVL.

This clone appeared once. CDR3 amino acids: CASSIAGYNEQFF. CDR3 DNA sequence: TGTGCCAGCAGTATAGCGGGGTACAATGAGCAGTTCTTC. The chain links TRBV6-5 to TRBJ2-1; 8 bases are a match to TRBD2. Germline CDR1 reads MNHEY; CDR2 reads SVGAGI. This CDR3 is built from 13 residues. Trimming removed 5 bases from V and 4 bases from J; junction bases left unmatched: 1.

J is TRBJ2-7 and V is TRBV28; perhaps TRBD1 as D (5 bases). The CDR3 runs to 14 residues. Germline V CDR1 and CDR2: MDHEN, SYDVKM. V was pared by 7 bases and J by 3 bases, with 16 bases between. The CDR3 here is CASKSPGLIYEQYF. In nucleotides, the CDR3 is TGTGCCAGCAAATCTCCAGGGTTGATCTACGAGCAGTACTTC.

The chain carries TRBV9 and TRBJ1-1; D is unclear. The V gene's germline CDR1 is SGDLS and CDR2 YYNGEE. There are 14 residues in the CDR3. V lost 4 bases, J lost 7 bases, and 17 bases lay in between. Here the CDR3 DNA reads TGTGCCAGCAGCACCCGGACGGACTTATTTGAAGCTTTCTTT. This codes for CASSTRTDLFEAFF. The full variable domain, its missing parts supplied by reference TRBV9 and TRBJ1-1, is DSGVTQTPKHLITATGQRVTLRCSPRSGDLSVYWYQQSLDQGLQFLIQYYNGEERAKGNILERFSAQQFPDLHSELNLSSLELGDSALYFCASSTRTDLFEAFFGQGTRLTVV.

This chain joins TRBV7-9 and TRBJ1-5, with TRBD1 as a possible D gene (5 bases). V lost 2 bases, J lost 7 bases, and 12 bases lay in between. CDR3 length: 14 residues. Germline loops: CDR1 SEHNR, CDR2 FQNEAQ (reference sequence). The CDR3 sequence is CASSLSGGGQPQHF. The CDR3 DNA sequence: TGTGCCAGCAGCTTATCCGGGGGGGGGCAGCCCCAGCATTTT. Full variable domain (rest looked up from reference TRBV7-9 and TRBJ1-5): DTGVSQNPRHKITKRGQNVTFRCDPISEHNRLYWYRQTLGQGPEFLTYFQNEAQLEKSRLLSDRFSAERPKGSFSTLEIQRTEQGDSAMYLCASSLSGGGQPQHFGDGTRLSIL.

CDR3 loop: CSVDQGRTYNEQFF. CDR3 coding DNA: TGCAGCGTTGATCAGGGTAGGACCTACAATGAGCAGTTCTTC. The chain links TRBV29-1 to TRBJ2-1; TRBD1 might be the D (5 bases). CDR1 is SQVTM and CDR2 is ANQGSEA in the germline V gene. Trimming took 3 bases from V and 2 from J, leaving 11 bases between them. The length of the CDR3 is 14 residues.

This clone came up once. The chain recombines TRBV5-6 with TRBJ2-7; maybe TRBD2 (6 bases). The ends were cut back, 2 bases at V and 3 bases at J, with 9 bases in the middle. From germline, CDR1 is SGHDT and CDR2 YYEEEE. This CDR3 is built from 13 residues. The CDR3 sequence: CASSFGGGYEQYF. The CDR3 DNA reads TGTGCCAGCAGCTTTGGGGGAGGCTACGAGCAGTACTTC.

V is TRBV18 and J is TRBJ2-3, with 9 bases aligning to TRBD1. The germline V gene encodes CDR1 KGHSH and CDR2 LQKENI. The CDR3 is 14 amino acids. The junction had 7 bases not matched to a gene; V was cut back by 8 bases and J by 4 bases. This CDR3 reads CASTGTGIADTQYF. CDR3 bases: TGTGCCAGCACGGGGACAGGGATCGCAGATACGCAGTATTTT.

Only one count was recorded for this clone. This chain links TRBV10-3 with TRBJ2-7; D is perhaps TRBD2 (5 bases). V shed 10 bases and J shed 2 bases, with 15 bases lying between them. This CDR3 is built from 13 residues. CDR1 and CDR2 from the germline V gene are ENHRY and SYGVKD. The CDR3 DNA reads TGTGCCACTCGGACGGTCGGGGCCTACGAGCAGTACTTC. Its protein product is CATRTVGAYEQYF.

The chain couples TRBV29-1 to TRBJ2-2, with TRBD2 as a possible D gene (6 bases). The CDR3 is 13 amino acids. Germline V gives CDR1 SQVTM, CDR2 ANQGSEA. V lost 3 bases and J lost 2, with 7 bases in between. The CDR3 nucleotides read TGCAGCGTTGAGGGGGGAAACACCGGGGAGCTGTTTTTT. Translated, it gives CSVEGGNTGELFF.

The gene calls are TRBV6-5 and TRBJ2-7, with a tentative D call TRBD2 (7 bases). Trimming removed 6 bases at V and 0 bases at J, with 15 bases between. CDR1 and CDR2 from the germline V gene are MNHEY and SVGAGI. The CDR3 length is 15 residues. CDR3 region: CASRKQGGHSYEQYF. Here the CDR3 DNA reads TGTGCCAGCAGGAAACAGGGAGGGCACTCCTACGAGCAGTACTTC.